The entry that follows covers one T cell receptor beta chain sequence. Its matching antigen is unknown. In the PCR, 60 Vbeta and 13 Jbeta primers were used. Generated by immunoSEQ multiplex PCR, the TCRdb table keeps only in-frame clones and is missing some. The sample carries 85,000 to 95,000 clones, 70% to 85% recorded once. These data come from a study of cytomegalovirus exposure and HLA in healthy donors. General study findings and limits: Under in vitro conditions, a few CMV-associated chains were confirmed as specific for CMV antigens. Most TCR beta V segments were productive about 87% or about 30% of the time in an earlier analysis.

The CDR3 is made up of 13 amino acids. V lost 8 bases, J lost 6 bases, and 7 bases stayed unmatched. The germline V gene encodes CDR1 KGHSH and CDR2 LQKENI. The chain joins TRBV18 to TRBJ2-5; 9 bases agree with TRBD1. This clonotype was obtained from a man younger than 40 in good health and CMV-seropositive. What was sequenced was PBMCs. CDR3 region: CASTGQGGKTQYF. The DNA of the CDR3 is TGTGCCAGCACGGGACAGGGCGGGAAGACCCAGTACTTC. Complete variable domain (other parts from reference TRBV18 and TRBJ2-5): NAGVMQNPRHLVRRRGQEARLRCSPMKGHSHVYWYRQLPEEGLKFMVYLQKENIIDESGMPKERFSAEFPKEGPSILRIQQVVRGDSAAYFCASTGQGGKTQYFGPGTRLLVL.